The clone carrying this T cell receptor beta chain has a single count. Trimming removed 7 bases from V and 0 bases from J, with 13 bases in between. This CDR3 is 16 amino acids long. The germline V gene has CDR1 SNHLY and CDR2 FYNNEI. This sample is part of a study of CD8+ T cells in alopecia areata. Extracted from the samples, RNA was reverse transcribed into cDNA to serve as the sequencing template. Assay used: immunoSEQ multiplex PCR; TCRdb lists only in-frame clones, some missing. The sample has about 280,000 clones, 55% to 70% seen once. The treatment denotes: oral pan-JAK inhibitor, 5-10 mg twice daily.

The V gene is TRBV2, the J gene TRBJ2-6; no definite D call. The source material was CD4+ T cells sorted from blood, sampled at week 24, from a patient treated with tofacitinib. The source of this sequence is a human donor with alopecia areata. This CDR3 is CASNPKLGSGANVLTF. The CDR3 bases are TGTGCCAGCAATCCCAAATTGGGCTCTGGGGCCAACGTCCTGACTTTC. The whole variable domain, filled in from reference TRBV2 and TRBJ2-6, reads EPEVTQTPSHQVTQMGQEVILRCVPISNHLYFYWYRQILGQKVEFLVSFYNNEISEKSEIFDDQFSVERPDGSNFTLKIRSTKLEDSAMYFCASNPKLGSGANVLTFGAGSRLTVL.